This T cell receptor beta chain originates from a study of identical twins. Germline CDR1 reads SGDLS; CDR2 reads YYNGEE. V lost 3 bases to trimming and J lost 3 bases, with 12 bases between them. The CDR3 runs 14 residues. At least ten counts were recorded for this clonotype. The antigen remains undetermined. One entry per CDR3 protein results from TCRdb running MiXCR on the 5' RACE reads. The sample comprises about 280,000 distinct CDR3 sequences, about 8.1% of which are singletons, and approximately 2% rests with the top ten. Study-level points and caveats: Compared with models, monozygotic twins showed more out-of-frame TCR alpha sharing. Analyses of zero insertions could, in part, be confounded by invariant MAIT and iNKT cells.

In addition, the sample was reused for a study of yellow fever vaccine responses in identical twins.

Sequences were obtained from memory (CD45RO+) T cells sorted from blood. The chain couples TRBV9 to TRBJ1-1, with D uncertain. This receptor was obtained from a woman between 18 and 30 years old in good health. CDR3 in DNA: TGTGCCAGCAGCGAGCCCCACAGTTACACTGAAGCTTTCTTT. The encoded protein is CASSEPHSYTEAFF.